This T cell receptor (beta chain) emerged from a study of cytomegalovirus exposure and HLA in healthy donors (dated by TCRdb to 2016 to 2017). Some background on the complete study: The 666 repertoires of the first cohort and the 120 validation repertoires were produced on the same platform, according to a later analysis. The study aimed to test whether cataloging public T cell receptors could reveal signatures of past pathogen exposure. To predict cytomegalovirus infection status, the study brought together high-throughput TCR immunosequencing, statistical association of individual TCRs with disease status, and machine learning. In addition to the first cohort of 650 to 800 subjects, a separate validation cohort of 100 to 150 different subjects was used.

The CDR3 runs 12 residues from the cysteine to the phenylalanine. Left in the record is the CDR3 DNA by itself, 36 bases read in frame from the first base. As encoded in the germline V gene (reference sequence), CDR1 is GTSNPN while CDR2 is SVGIG. The trim is 5 bases for V and 5 bases for J, with a gap of 12 bases between the germline ends. Comments on this clone: It lacks a known antigen. One base away there is no much larger clone; base qualities are not given.

Receptor amplification or capture employed the immunoSEQ multiplex PCR assay. The original methods were these. A statistical classification framework was built to diagnose cytomegalovirus status from the catalog of TCR beta chain sequences. Here the immuneACCESS table is served through TCRdb, limited to in-frame sequences with V and J called. Missing clones are a known gap in these copies; in checked studies unresolved V genes cover under half, and the rest lacks a known reason. Clone size and the V and J calls come from that table; the DNA yielded D and trimming. The table for this sample lists about 360,000 clones; 70% to 90% of them were counted only once. Over 0.75% of the sample belongs to the ten largest clones. The paper's findings and limits, for the study overall: The classifier was reported to diagnose cytomegalovirus status with high specificity and sensitivity in both the original and validation cohorts. The study listed 164 TCR beta chains as associated with cytomegalovirus. A later analysis lacked HLA typing for the validation cohort, so it scored co-occurrence in that cohort across all 120 or so repertoires. In a later analysis, TCRs clustered in the first cohort were found to also tend to co-occur in the roughly 130 validation repertoires, with approximately 95% of cluster scores above 0. In vitro tests confirmed that three of the cytomegalovirus-associated TCR beta chains recognize cytomegalovirus antigens. The authors suggested that the approach could potentially be generalized to other disease states and immunological phenotypes. Most TCR sequences were seen in very few donors, while some public TCRs were found in many individuals.

The donors belonged to the validation cohort of around 130 subjects, which was separate from the 666-subject first cohort. The sequence is built from TRBV30 and TRBJ1-1, with the D gene not confidently named. The receptor was derived from a woman between 18 and 30 years old in good health and CMV-seronegative. Material: PBMCs. The DNA reads as follows: TGTGCCTGGGTTCTAGCGTGGACTGAAGCTTTCTTT. This codes for CAWVLAWTEAFF.